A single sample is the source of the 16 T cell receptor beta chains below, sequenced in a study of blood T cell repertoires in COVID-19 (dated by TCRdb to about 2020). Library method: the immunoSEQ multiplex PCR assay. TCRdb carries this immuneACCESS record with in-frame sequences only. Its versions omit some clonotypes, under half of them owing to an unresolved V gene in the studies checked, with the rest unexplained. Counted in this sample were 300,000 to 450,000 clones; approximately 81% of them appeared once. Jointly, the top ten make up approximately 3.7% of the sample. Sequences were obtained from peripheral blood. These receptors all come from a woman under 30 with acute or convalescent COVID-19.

Here the CDR3 reads CASSPGQGKRDYTF. CDR3 nucleotides: TGTGCCAGCAGCCCCGGGCAGGGTAAAAGGGACTACACCTTC. The chain links TRBV6-5 to TRBJ1-2; D may be TRBD1 (5 bases). Per germline, CDR1 MNHEY and CDR2 SVGAGI. This CDR3 has 14 amino acids. V was cut by 6 bases and J by 10 bases, with 21 bases left in between.

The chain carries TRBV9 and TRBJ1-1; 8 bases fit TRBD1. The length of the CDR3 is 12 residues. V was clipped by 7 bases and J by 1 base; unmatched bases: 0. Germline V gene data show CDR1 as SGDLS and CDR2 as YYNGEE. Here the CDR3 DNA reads TGTGCCAGCGGGACAGGGAACACTGAAGCTTTCTTT. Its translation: CASGTGNTEAFF.

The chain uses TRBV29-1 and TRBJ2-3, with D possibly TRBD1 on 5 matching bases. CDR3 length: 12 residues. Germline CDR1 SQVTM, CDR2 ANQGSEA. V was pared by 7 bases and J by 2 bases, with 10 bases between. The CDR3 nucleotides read TGCAGCGGGGGCAGCATCACAGATACGCAGTATTTT. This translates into CSGGSITDTQYF.

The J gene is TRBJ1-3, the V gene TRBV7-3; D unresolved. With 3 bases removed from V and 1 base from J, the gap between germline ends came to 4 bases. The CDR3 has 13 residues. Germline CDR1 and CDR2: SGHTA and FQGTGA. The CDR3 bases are TGTGCCAGCAGCTTGTATTCTGGAAACACCATATATTTT. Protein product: CASSLYSGNTIYF.

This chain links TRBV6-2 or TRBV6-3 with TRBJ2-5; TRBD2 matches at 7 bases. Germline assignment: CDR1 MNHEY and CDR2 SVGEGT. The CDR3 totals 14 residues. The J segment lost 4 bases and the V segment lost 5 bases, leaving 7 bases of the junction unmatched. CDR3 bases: TGTGCCAGCAGTACGAGGGAGGGCTCAGAGACCCAGTACTTC. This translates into CASSTREGSETQYF.

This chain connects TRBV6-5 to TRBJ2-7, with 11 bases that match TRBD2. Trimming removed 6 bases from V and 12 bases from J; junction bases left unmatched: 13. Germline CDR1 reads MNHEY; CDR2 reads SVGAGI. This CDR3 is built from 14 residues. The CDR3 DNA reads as TGTGCCAGCAGCCCCGGTAGCGGGAGGGCCATAGGGTACTTC. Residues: CASSPGSGRAIGYF.

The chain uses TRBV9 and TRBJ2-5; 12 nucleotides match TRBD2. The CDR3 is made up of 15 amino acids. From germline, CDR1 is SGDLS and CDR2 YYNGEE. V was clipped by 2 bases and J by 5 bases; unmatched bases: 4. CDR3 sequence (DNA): TGTGCCAGCAGCGTCCTAGCGGGGGGGCGGGAGACCCAGTACTTC. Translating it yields CASSVLAGGRETQYF.

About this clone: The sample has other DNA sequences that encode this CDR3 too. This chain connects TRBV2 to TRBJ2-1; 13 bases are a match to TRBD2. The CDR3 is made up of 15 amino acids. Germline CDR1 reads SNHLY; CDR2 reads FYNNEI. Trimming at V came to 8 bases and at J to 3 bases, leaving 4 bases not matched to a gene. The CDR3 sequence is CASRRTSGSYNEQFF. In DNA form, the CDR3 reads TGTGCCAGCCGTAGGACTAGCGGGAGCTACAATGAGCAGTTCTTC. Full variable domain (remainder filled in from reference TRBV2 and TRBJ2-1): EPEVTQTPSHQVTQMGQEVILRCVPISNHLYFYWYRQILGQKVEFLVSFYNNEISEKSEIFDDQFSVERPDGSNFTLKIRSTKLEDSAMYFCASRRTSGSYNEQFFGPGTRLTVL.

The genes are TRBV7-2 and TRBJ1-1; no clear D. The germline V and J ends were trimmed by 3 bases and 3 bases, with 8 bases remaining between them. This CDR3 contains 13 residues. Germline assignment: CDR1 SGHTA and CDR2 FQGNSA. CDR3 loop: CASSLTRDTEAFF. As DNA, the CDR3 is TGTGCCAGCAGCTTGACTAGGGACACTGAAGCTTTCTTT.

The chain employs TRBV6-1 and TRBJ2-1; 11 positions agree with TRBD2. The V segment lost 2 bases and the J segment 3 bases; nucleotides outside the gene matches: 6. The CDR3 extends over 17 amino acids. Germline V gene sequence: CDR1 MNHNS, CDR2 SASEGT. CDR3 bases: TGTGCCAGCAGTGAACCGCTAGCGGGGGGCCTCTACAATGAGCAGTTCTTC. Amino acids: CASSEPLAGGLYNEQFF.

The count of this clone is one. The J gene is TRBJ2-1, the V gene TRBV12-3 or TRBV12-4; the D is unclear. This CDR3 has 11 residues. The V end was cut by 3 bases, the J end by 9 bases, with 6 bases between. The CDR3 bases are TGTGCCAGCAGTTTCTTCGGTGAGCAGTTCTTC. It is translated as CASSFFGEQFF.

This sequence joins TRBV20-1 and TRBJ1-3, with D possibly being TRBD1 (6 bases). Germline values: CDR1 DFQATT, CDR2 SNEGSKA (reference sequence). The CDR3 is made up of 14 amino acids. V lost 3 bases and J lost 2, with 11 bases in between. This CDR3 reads CSASRGDTGNTIYF. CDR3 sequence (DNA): TGCAGTGCTAGTCGAGGGGACACTGGAAACACCATATATTTT.

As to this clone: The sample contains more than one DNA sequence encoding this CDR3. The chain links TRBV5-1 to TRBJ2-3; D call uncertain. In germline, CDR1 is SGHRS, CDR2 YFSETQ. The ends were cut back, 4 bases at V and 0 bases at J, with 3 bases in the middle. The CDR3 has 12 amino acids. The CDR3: CASSLSTDTQYF. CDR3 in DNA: TGCGCCAGCAGCCTGAGCACAGATACGCAGTATTTT. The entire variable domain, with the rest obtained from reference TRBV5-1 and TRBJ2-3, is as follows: KAGVTQTPRYLIKTRGQQVTLSCSPISGHRSVSWYQQTPGQGLQFLFEYFSETQRNKGNFPGRFSGRQFSNSRSEMNVSTLELGDSALYLCASSLSTDTQYFGPGTRLTVL.

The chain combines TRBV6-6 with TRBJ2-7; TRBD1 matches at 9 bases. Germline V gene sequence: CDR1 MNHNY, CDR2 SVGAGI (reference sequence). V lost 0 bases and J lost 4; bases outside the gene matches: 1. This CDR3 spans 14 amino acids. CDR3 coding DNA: TGTGCCAGCAGTTACTCGGACAGGGGTTACGAGCAGTACTTC. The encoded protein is CASSYSDRGYEQYF.

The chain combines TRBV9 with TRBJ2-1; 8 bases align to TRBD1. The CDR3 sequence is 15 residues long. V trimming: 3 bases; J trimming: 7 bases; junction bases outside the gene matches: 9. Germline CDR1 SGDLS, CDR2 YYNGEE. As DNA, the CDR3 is TGTGCCAGCAGCGGGGGGGACAGGTGGGGGAATGAGCAGTTCTTC. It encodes CASSGGDRWGNEQFF.

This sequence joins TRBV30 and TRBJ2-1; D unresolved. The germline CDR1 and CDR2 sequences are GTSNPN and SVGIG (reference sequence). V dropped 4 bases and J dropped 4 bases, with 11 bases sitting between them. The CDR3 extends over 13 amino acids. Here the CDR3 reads CAWTITRYNEQFF. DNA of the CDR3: TGTGCCTGGACGATTACGCGGTACAATGAGCAGTTCTTC.